This TCR beta chain derives from a study of neoadjuvant nivolumab and ipilimumab in lung cancer. Study at large: Patients got nivolumab 3 mg/kg on days 1, 15 and 29; combination added ipilimumab 1 mg/kg day 1.

The study's findings and limits: TCR richness and clonality were higher in tumors than adjacent uninvolved lung. Pathologic regression was not significantly tied to TCR clonality.

Here immunoSEQ multiplex PCR was the method, and the copy in TCRdb shows in-frame clones only, minus some. The profile shows roughly 39,000 clones, roughly 89% of them singletons. This clone appeared a single time. Its antigen is currently unknown. V shed 4 bases and J shed 2 bases, with 12 bases lying between them. CDR3 length: 14 residues. Germline CDR1 LNHDA, CDR2 SQIVND (reference sequence). This clonotype originated in an adult with non-small cell lung cancer. The J gene is TRBJ2-7, the V gene TRBV19; no definite D call. The specimen comprised peripheral blood, sampled before neoadjuvant nivolumab, alone or with ipilimumab. The CDR3 protein is CASSNPLLPYEQYF. CDR3 DNA sequence: TGTGCCAGTAGTAATCCCCTCCTCCCCTACGAGCAGTACTTC.